This TCR beta chain was found in a study of identical twins. TCRdb re-analysed the 5' RACE reads in MiXCR, keeping a single row per CDR3 protein. The sample includes hundreds of thousands of distinct CDR3 sequences, around 20% of them seen just once. Study results and limitations: Conclusions were based on cross-sectional statistical analysis, without following the same donors.

V gave up 4 bases and J gave up 4 bases, with 11 bases separating them. Looked up from germline, CDR1 is DFQATT and CDR2 is SNEGSKA (reference sequence). There are 13 residues in the CDR3. As to this clonotype: Its antigen is still unknown.

The data also belong to a second study, concerning T cells expressing NK-cell markers.

Sequenced sample: PBMCs. The chain joins TRBV20-1 to TRBJ2-1; a possible D gene is TRBD1 (6 bases). This TCR was sampled from a woman between 18 and 29 years old in good health. For the CDR3, the DNA is TGCAGTGCTAATAAAGGGGGTTACAATGAGCAGTTCTTC. As protein: CSANKGGYNEQFF.